This T cell receptor (beta chain) was sequenced during a study of a mutant IDH1 vaccine in newly diagnosed glioma. Looking at the study overall: Following radiotherapy alone, or alongside temozolomide cycles, vaccination was started after an interval of 4-6 weeks.

Libraries were prepared by immunoSEQ multiplex PCR; TCRdb keeps only in-frame clonotypes and omits some of them. The sample has roughly 57,000 clones, around 89% seen once; the top ten hold 1.5% to 2%. The CDR3 length is 16 residues. CDR1 and CDR2 (germline): PRHDT, FYEKMQ (reference sequence). The J segment lost 0 bases and the V segment lost 5 bases, leaving 7 bases of the junction unmatched. Details on this clone: Its antigen is not identified.

Time point: week 11, during vaccination. Doses of 300 ug of mutant IDH1 20-mer peptide were given with topical imiquimod. The donor cohort comprised cases of new WHO grade 3 or 4 IDH1-mutant, ATRX-lost astrocytoma. Study-level results: In 80% to 95% of patients, immune responses induced by the vaccine occurred.

This chain joins TRBV13 and TRBJ1-1; 9 bases fit TRBD1. The sequenced sample was PBMCs, obtained from a glioma patient whose treatment included an IDH1 peptide vaccine. The TCR was taken from a man aged 35 to 55 with glioma. In nucleotides, the CDR3 is TGTGCCAGCAGCCCCCGACAGGGGGTGATGAACACTGAAGCTTTCTTT. It is translated as CASSPRQGVMNTEAFF.